A single sample gave rise to the 28 T cell receptor beta chains below, sequenced in a study of post-analysis software for immune sequencing data. These receptors are not linked to any known antigen. Presence of unique molecular identifiers characterized the TCR beta cDNA libraries. TCRdb independently ran MiXCR on the PCR reads; one entry per CDR3 protein. Of 700,000 to 900,000 distinct CDR3 sequences in the sample, just over 45% were seen once. Study findings and constraints: TRBV segments more frequent in patients than in controls numbered roughly 5 and included TRBV5-6, TRBV5-1 and TRBV20-1.

The sample comprised blood. The receptors here all came from a girl aged 5 to 17 with multiple sclerosis.

This clonotype was recorded a few times. The rearrangement links TRBV5-6 to TRBJ2-7, with unresolved D. The CDR3 extends over 12 amino acids. CDR1 is SGHDT, CDR2 YYEEEE, per germline. V was pared by 2 bases and J by 2 bases, with 5 bases between. CDR3 protein: CASSFGTYEQYF. CDR3 coding DNA: TGTGCCAGCAGCTTTGGGACCTACGAGCAGTACTTC. Combining the CDR3 with reference TRBV5-6 and TRBJ2-7 gives the whole variable domain DAGVTQSPTHLIKTRGQQVTLRCSPKSGHDTVSWYQQALGQGPQFIFQYYEEEERQRGNFPDRFSGHQFPNYSSELNVNALLLGDSALYLCASSFGTYEQYFGPGTRLTVT.

The chain links TRBV6-6 to TRBJ2-3; 7 bases are a match to TRBD1. The germline V gene has CDR1 MNHNY and CDR2 SVGAGI (reference sequence). The CDR3 is made up of 16 amino acids. J gave up 4 bases and V 5 bases, and 12 bases lay outside the gene matches. CDR3 bases: TGTGCCAGCAGTCACAACAGGGGAGAGGGCGCAGATACGCAGTATTTT. Encoded protein: CASSHNRGEGADTQYF.

The chain is built from TRBV3-1 and TRBJ2-7; 11 bases line up with TRBD2. Germline V gene sequence: CDR1 LGHDT, CDR2 YNNKEL (reference sequence). The J segment lost 0 bases and the V segment lost 3 bases, leaving 1 base of the junction unmatched. The CDR3 is 15 amino acids. The CDR3 loop reads CASSQGLADSYEQYF. Here the CDR3 DNA reads TGTGCCAGCAGCCAGGGACTAGCGGACTCCTACGAGCAGTACTTC.

This clonotype was observed a handful of times. This chain uses TRBV6-1 with TRBJ2-1; the D is unclear. The V gene lost 3 bases and the J gene lost 2 bases, with 11 bases spanning the gap. The CDR3 contains 15 residues. CDR1 MNHNS and CDR2 SASEGT come from the germline V gene. The chain's CDR3 is CASSEDPTTYNEQFF. CDR3 DNA: TGTGCCAGCAGTGAGGACCCCACCACCTACAATGAGCAGTTCTTC.

The gene calls are TRBV12-3 or TRBV12-4 and TRBJ2-7; tentatively, D is TRBD1 (6 bases). The CDR3 consists of 12 residues. Trimming took 7 bases from V and 3 from J, leaving 10 bases between them. In DNA form, the CDR3 reads TGTGCCAGCACTCAGGGGAACTACGAGCAGTACTTC. It translates to CASTQGNYEQYF.

This chain links TRBV3-1 with TRBJ2-7; D is unresolved. Looked up from germline, CDR1 is LGHDT and CDR2 is YNNKEL (reference sequence). The CDR3 length is 14 residues. Trimming left V 1 base short and J 1 base short, with 8 bases between. The CDR3 reads CASSQAMGSYEQYF. The CDR3 region has the DNA TGTGCCAGCAGCCAAGCGATGGGGTCCTACGAGCAGTACTTC.

This chain joins TRBV10-3 and TRBJ1-2; D gene uncertain. Deletions cut 6 bases from V and 2 bases from J, with 13 bases between. The CDR3 is 14 amino acids. Germline V gene data show CDR1 as ENHRY and CDR2 as SYGVKD. CDR3 bases: TGTGCCATCAGGGGGTCCGGTCCCAACTATGGCTACACCTTC. The encoded protein is CAIRGSGPNYGYTF.

V usage is TRBV7-9 and J usage is TRBJ2-7; 12 positions agree with TRBD2. V lost 4 bases and J lost 0; bases outside the gene matches: 13. CDR3 size: 19 residues. CDR1 is SEHNR and CDR2 is FQNEAQ in the germline V gene (reference sequence). Here the CDR3 DNA reads TGTGCCAGCAGCTCGTCTAGCGGGAGGGCCTGGGTGTCCTCCTACGAGCAGTACTTC. The encoded protein is CASSSSSGRAWVSSYEQYF. Complete variable domain (other parts from reference TRBV7-9 and TRBJ2-7): DTGVSQNPRHKITKRGQNVTFRCDPISEHNRLYWYRQTLGQGPEFLTYFQNEAQLEKSRLLSDRFSAERPKGSFSTLEIQRTEQGDSAMYLCASSSSSGRAWVSSYEQYFGPGTRLTVT.

This clonotype was detected only a few times. The V call is TRBV12-3 or TRBV12-4, the J call TRBJ2-3; D may match TRBD1 or TRBD2 (5 bases each). V lost 7 bases and J 2 bases, leaving 16 bases between the germline ends. The length of the CDR3 is 15 residues. The CDR3 protein is CASNRGTLATDTQYF. DNA of the CDR3: TGTGCCAGCAATAGAGGGACCCTAGCCACAGATACGCAGTATTTT.

The V call is TRBV7-2, the J call TRBJ2-4; D may correspond to TRBD1 or TRBD2 (5 bases each). The CDR3 is 15 amino acids. Per the germline V gene, CDR1 is SGHTA and CDR2 is FQGNSA. V was shortened by 7 bases and J by 13 bases, with 26 bases between the two germline ends. The CDR3 coding sequence is TGTGCCAGCACCACGGAGGTTGGGGCCTTCGGGGAGCAGTACTTC. Protein: CASTTEVGAFGEQYF.

The V gene is TRBV6-6, the J gene TRBJ1-2; 10 nucleotides agree with TRBD1. Per germline, CDR1 MNHNY and CDR2 SVGAGI (reference sequence). This CDR3 is 16 amino acids long. Trimming at V came to 7 bases and at J to 4 bases, leaving 12 bases not matched to a gene. CDR3 bases: TGTGCCAGCACCTTACGGGGACAGGGGAGGACCTATGGCTACACCTTC. As protein: CASTLRGQGRTYGYTF.

This clonotype has at least ten counts. The chain couples TRBV4-3 to TRBJ2-1; possibly TRBD1 for D (5 bases). V was cut by 0 bases and J by 2 bases, with 8 bases left in between. Germline CDR1 is LGHNA and CDR2 is YSLEER. This CDR3 has 15 residues. The CDR3 bases are TGCGCCAGCAGCCAAGACCTGACAGCCTACAATGAGCAGTTCTTC. Translated: CASSQDLTAYNEQFF.

V usage is TRBV20-1 and J usage is TRBJ2-2; D remains unclear. CDR1 DFQATT and CDR2 SNEGSKA come from the germline V gene (reference sequence). Trimming left V 0 bases short and J 6 bases short, with 11 bases between. This CDR3 is 14 amino acids long. CDR3 protein: CSARDPRYPGELFF. The CDR3 DNA reads TGCAGTGCTAGAGATCCGCGTTATCCCGGGGAGCTGTTTTTT.

Only a few counts were recorded for this clonotype. CDR3 bases: TGTGCCAGCAGTTCGGGGACTAGCGACTGGGACGAGCAGTACTTC. Translating it yields CASSSGTSDWDEQYF. V usage is TRBV12-3 or TRBV12-4 and J usage is TRBJ2-7; 10 nucleotides line up with TRBD2. This CDR3 is 15 amino acids long. With 4 bases clipped from V and 5 bases from J, the junction kept 8 bases outside the gene matches.

This sequence joins TRBV3-1 and TRBJ1-2; D possibly corresponds to TRBD1 (5 bases). Between the trimmed V and J ends, which lost 4 bases and 4 bases, there was a span of 19 bases. The length of the CDR3 is 16 residues. Germline CDR1 reads LGHDT; CDR2 reads YNNKEL (reference sequence). CDR3 sequence: CASSPGSGPLLYGYTF. The CDR3 coding sequence is TGTGCCAGCAGCCCTGGATCGGGGCCGCTCCTCTATGGCTACACCTTC.

The table lists this clonotype with a few counts. Here the CDR3 DNA reads TGCAGTGCCCGGGGCGGACAGGGAGGACCTGAGACCCAGTACTTC. Residues: CSARGGQGGPETQYF. The V and J genes are TRBV20-1 and TRBJ2-4, with 8 positions matching TRBD1. TRBJ2-5 matches the DNA end more closely, so the J call is doubtful. Germline CDR1 is DFQATT and CDR2 is SNEGSKA (reference sequence). This CDR3 spans 15 amino acids.

DNA of the CDR3: TGCGCCAGCAGCTTGGCCACTAGCGGGAGTCGGTCGGAGCAGTTCTTC. Its translation: CASSLATSGSRSEQFF. The rearrangement joins TRBV5-1 to TRBJ2-1; 11 bases map to TRBD2. CDR1 is SGHRS, CDR2 YFSETQ, per germline. V lost 0 bases, J lost 10 bases, and 9 bases stayed unmatched. The CDR3 has 16 residues.

V gene TRBV6-2 or TRBV6-3 combines with J gene TRBJ1-5; possibly TRBD1 for D (5 bases). Germline CDR1 reads MNHEY; CDR2 reads SVGEGT. The ends were cut back, 6 bases at V and 1 base at J, with 25 bases in the middle. The CDR3 is 19 amino acids. In DNA, the CDR3 is TGTGCCAGCAGCATACCGGCAGGTAGCGTGGGGGGGAGCAATCAGCCCCAGCATTTT. This sequence encodes CASSIPAGSVGGSNQPQHF.

This clonotype has a handful of counts. This chain uses TRBV9 with TRBJ1-1; TRBD1 is a possible D gene (6 bases). This CDR3 comprises 12 residues. CDR1 is SGDLS, CDR2 YYNGEE, per germline. V lost 3 bases to trimming and J lost 7 bases, with 10 bases between them. The CDR3 sequence is CASSASTGEAFF. In nucleotides, the CDR3 is TGTGCCAGCAGCGCTTCGACAGGTGAAGCTTTCTTT.

This sequence joins TRBV5-1 and TRBJ2-1; 10 bases agree with TRBD2. The CDR3 consists of 15 residues. Germline V lookup: CDR1 SGHRS, CDR2 YFSETQ. The trim removed 0 bases at V and 7 bases at J, leaving 4 bases unmatched. CDR3 sequence: CASSLELAGRNEQFF. CDR3 DNA: TGCGCCAGCAGCTTGGAACTAGCGGGAAGAAATGAGCAGTTCTTC.

On this clonotype: Sequence at one end of the junction differs from germline and may be a read error. The chain is built from TRBV12-3 or TRBV12-4 and TRBJ2-3, with TRBD1 identical over 9 bases. The CDR3 loop spans 15 amino acids. CDR3 region: CASTGDRVATDTQYF. The CDR3 nucleotides are TGTGCTAGCACCGGGGACAGGGTTGCGACAGATACGCAGTATTTT.

This clonotype appeared a single time. V gene TRBV7-3 combines with J gene TRBJ2-6, with a possible D match to TRBD1 (6 bases). Trimming took 4 bases from V and 1 from J, leaving 14 bases between them. The CDR3 loop spans 17 amino acids. CDR1 is SGHTA, CDR2 FQGTGA, per germline. The DNA for the CDR3 is TGTGCCAGCAGCTCATGGACAGTTGAATCTGGGGCCAACGTCCTGACTTTC. Its protein product is CASSSWTVESGANVLTF.

CDR3 residues: CASSVEGHLNTEAFF. Here the CDR3 DNA reads TGTGCCAGCAGCGTAGAGGGACATCTGAACACTGAAGCTTTCTTT. This chain connects TRBV9 to TRBJ1-1, with D possibly being TRBD1 (6 bases). Germline-derived CDR1 and CDR2 are SGDLS and YYNGEE. V shed 0 bases and J shed 0 bases, with 9 bases lying between them. The CDR3 extends over 15 amino acids.

The chain is built from TRBV15 and TRBJ2-1; 12 bases map to TRBD2. V lost 3 bases to trimming and J lost 0 bases; unmatched junction nucleotides: 3. Germline assignment: CDR1 LNHNV and CDR2 YYDKDF (reference sequence). This CDR3 spans 17 amino acids. The DNA for the CDR3 is TGTGCCACCAGCAGCGGGACTAGCGGGTTCTCCTACAATGAGCAGTTCTTC. It translates to CATSSGTSGFSYNEQFF.

This clonotype came up a few times. The CDR3 region has the DNA TGCGCCAGCAGCCAGGATAGTCCGGGGCTGTCCTTTGAGACAGATACGCAGTATTTT. Amino acid sequence: CASSQDSPGLSFETDTQYF. J is TRBJ2-3 and V is TRBV4-3; D is possibly TRBD1 or TRBD2 (5 bases each). The CDR3 runs to 19 residues. Deletions cut 3 bases from V and 3 bases from J, with 25 bases between. Germline V gene sequence: CDR1 LGHNA, CDR2 YSLEER.

The chain combines TRBV25-1 with TRBJ2-2; D is uncertain. Germline CDR1 reads MGHDK; CDR2 reads SYGVNS. Trimming stripped 1 base from V and 2 bases from J, with 11 bases between. The CDR3 is 16 amino acids. The CDR3 DNA reads as TGTGCCAGCAGTGAATTGGTGGGCTTTAACACCGGGGAGCTGTTTTTT. Translated, it gives CASSELVGFNTGELFF.

J is TRBJ2-4 and V is TRBV5-1; D tentatively reads TRBD1 or TRBD2 (5 bases each). The closer fit of TRBJ2-7 to the DNA end suggests the J call may be wrong. CDR1 SGHRS and CDR2 YFSETQ come from the germline V gene. The CDR3 runs 11 residues. CDR3 DNA: TGCGCCAGCAGAGAGGGGTCCGAGCAGTACTTC. Residues: CASREGSEQYF.

A word on this clonotype: A junction boundary mismatches the germline segment, possibly from a read error. The chain uses TRBV20-1 and TRBJ2-5; 10 bases match TRBD2. The CDR3 sequence is 12 residues long. In germline, CDR1 is DFQATT, CDR2 SNEGSKA (reference sequence). The CDR3 here is CSLLAGKESQYF. In DNA form, the CDR3 reads TGCAGCCTACTAGCGGGAAAAGAGTCCCAGTACTTC.